This TCR beta chain originates from a study of OX40 agonist ivuxolimab in advanced cancers. Only in-frame clones appear in the TCRdb table, and some are missing; sequencing was by immunoSEQ multiplex PCR. This sample yields approximately 71,000 clones, of which around 94% are seen a single time; roughly 14% belongs to the top ten. This CDR3 has 15 amino acids. V dropped 1 base and J dropped 1 base, with 11 bases sitting between them. Germline V gene sequence: CDR1 LGHNA, CDR2 YNFKEQ. The receptor was derived from an adult with an advanced solid tumor such as melanoma, head and neck, liver or kidney cancer. This chain uses TRBV4-2 with TRBJ2-7; D is possibly TRBD1 or TRBD2 (6 bases each). This specimen consisted of CD4+ or CD8+ T cells sorted from blood, obtained in a trial of the OX40 agonist ivuxolimab. The CDR3 nucleotides are TGTGCCAGCAGCCAAGTGGGGGGCACGTCCTACGAGCAGTACTTC. Protein sequence: CASSQVGGTSYEQYF.